The rows below give T cell receptor beta chains drawn from one sample of a study of PD-L1 blockade in urothelial cancer. Profiled with immunoSEQ multiplex PCR; TCRdb holds only in-frame clones, not every one. The sample has around 100,000 clones; around nine tenths are singletons. Sequencing used PBMCs, obtained around atezolizumab (anti-PD-L1) treatment. These receptor sequences come from a man aged 55 to 69 with urothelial cancer. Both conserved end residues are part of each CDR3. The D gene is left open where the match is weak. Rows may omit the clone size; those that give it use once, few, many or a size class.

J gene,V gene,clone size,D gene,CDR3 protein,CDR3 DNA
TRBJ1-2,TRBV14,few,TRBD1,CASSLDRNYGYTF,TGTGCCAGCAGCTTGGACAGGAACTATGGCTACACCTTC
TRBJ1-1,TRBV5-1,NA,TRBD1,CASRPMTGEVTEAFF,TGCGCCAGCAGACCAATGACAGGGGAGGTCACTGAAGCTTTCTTT
TRBJ2-7,TRBV5-1,once,TRBD2,CASSLVGGGNDEQYF,TGCGCCAGCAGCTTGGTCGGGGGGGGTAACGACGAGCAGTACTTC
TRBJ2-3,TRBV6-1,NA,TRBD2,CASARVLAGADTQYF,TGTGCCAGCGCTAGGGTTTTAGCGGGAGCAGATACGCAGTATTTT
TRBJ2-1,TRBV5-1,NA,TRBD2,CASPPGGSNEQFF,TGCGCCAGCCCCCCGGGGGGTAGCAATGAGCAGTTCTTC
TRBJ1-2,TRBV14,NA,NA,CASSQISGGQGYGYTF,TGTGCCAGCAGCCAAATCTCCGGGGGGCAAGGATATGGCTACACCTTC
TRBJ2-7,TRBV28,NA,TRBD2,CASSVSGGAFSYEQYF,TGTGCCAGCAGTGTAAGCGGGGGGGCTTTCTCCTACGAGCAGTACTTC
TRBJ1-5,TRBV27,once,NA,CASMKGAGNQPQHF,TGTGCCAGCATGAAAGGGGCCGGGAATCAGCCCCAGCATTTT
TRBJ2-4,TRBV19,NA,NA,CASRGGAGGNIQYF,TGTGCCAGTAGGGGCGGGGCAGGCGGTAACATTCAGTACTTC
TRBJ2-1,TRBV14,NA,NA,CASSPPVISSYNEQFF,TGTGCCAGCAGTCCCCCGGTGATATCTAGCTACAATGAGCAGTTCTTC
TRBJ2-2,TRBV2,NA,TRBD1,CASRGTGGGTGELFF,TGTGCCAGCAGAGGGACAGGGGGAGGGACCGGGGAGCTGTTTTTT
TRBJ2-5,TRBV6-5,NA,TRBD2,CASSIPGLADETQYF,TGTGCCAGCAGTATCCCGGGACTAGCGGATGAGACCCAGTACTTC
TRBJ1-5,TRBV27,NA,NA,CASSSRGGGQPQHF,TGTGCCAGCAGTTCCCGGGGCGGGGGTCAGCCCCAGCATTTT
TRBJ2-6,TRBV7-3,NA,TRBD1,CASSLWDRGLPRPGANVLTF,TGTGCCAGCAGCTTGTGGGACAGGGGGCTACCCCGTCCTGGGGCCAACGTCCTGACTTTC
TRBJ2-5,TRBV19,NA,TRBD1,CASTQRGRIEETQYF,TGTGCCAGTACTCAAAGGGGGCGAATAGAGGAGACCCAGTACTTC
TRBJ2-3,TRBV5-1,NA,NA,CASRAEADTQYF,TGCGCCAGCAGGGCAGAAGCGGATACGCAGTATTTT
TRBJ2-3,TRBV15,NA,TRBD2,CATSRGLAGTDTQYF,TGTGCCACCAGCAGAGGGCTAGCGGGGACAGATACGCAGTATTTT
TRBJ1-5,TRBV7-2,NA,TRBD1,CASSLSIDRVGGQPQHF,TGTGCCAGCAGCTTGTCCATCGACAGGGTCGGTGGTCAGCCCCAGCATTTT
TRBJ2-3,TRBV5-6,NA,TRBD2,CASSLGGRAGEDTQYF,TGTGCCAGCAGCTTGGGCGGGAGGGCCGGGGAAGATACGCAGTATTTT
TRBJ2-7,TRBV28,once,NA,CASSPAAQGAYEQYF,TGTGCCAGCAGTCCCGCTGCGCAGGGCGCCTACGAGCAGTACTTC
TRBJ2-5,TRBV7-9,NA,NA,CASRPLGQETQYF,TGTGCCAGCAGACCTCTCGGTCAAGAGACCCAGTACTTC
TRBJ1-1,TRBV5-6,once,NA,CASSLRLVTEAFF,TGTGCCAGCAGCCTCCGACTAGTAACTGAAGCTTTCTTT
TRBJ1-1,TRBV5-1,NA,NA,CASSGGDRTEAFF,TGCGCCAGCTCGGGGGGGGACCGCACTGAAGCTTTCTTT
TRBJ1-3,TRBV5-1,NA,TRBD1,CASSLVGQGALSSGNTIYF,TGCGCCAGCAGCCTCGTCGGGCAGGGGGCTTTGAGCTCTGGAAACACCATATATTTT
TRBJ1-1,TRBV7-9,NA,TRBD1,CASSPGTGGAFF,TGTGCCAGCAGCCCCGGGACAGGGGGGGCTTTCTTT
TRBJ2-1,TRBV18,NA,NA,CASSSSGTHNEQFF,TGTGCCAGCTCATCCTCCGGGACACACAATGAGCAGTTCTTC
TRBJ2-7,TRBV6-6,NA,TRBD1,CASRLGQQQSYEQYF,TGTGCCAGCCGGCTGGGACAGCAACAATCCTACGAGCAGTACTTC
TRBJ2-3,TRBV5-1,once,NA,CASSRGLPTDTQYF,TGCGCCAGCAGCAGGGGACTTCCCACAGATACGCAGTATTTT
TRBJ2-7,TRBV7-3,NA,TRBD2,CASSLGGDGNSYEQYF,TGTGCCAGCAGCTTGGGGGGGGACGGTAATTCCTACGAGCAGTACTTC
TRBJ2-2,TRBV15,NA,NA,CATSRFTNTGELFF,TGTGCCACCAGCAGGTTTACGAACACCGGGGAGCTGTTTTTT
TRBJ2-7,TRBV19,NA,TRBD1,CASRFTGGEQYF,TGTGCCAGTAGGTTTACAGGGGGCGAGCAGTACTTC
TRBJ2-3,TRBV25-1,NA,TRBD1,CASSAQGAVTDTQYF,TGTGCCAGCAGTGCACAGGGGGCAGTCACAGATACGCAGTATTTT
TRBJ2-5,TRBV18,once,NA,CASSPVGGSTETQYF,TGTGCCAGCTCACCAGTAGGAGGGAGTACAGAGACCCAGTACTTC
TRBJ1-2,TRBV7-9,NA,TRBD1,CASSTESRGNGYTF,TGTGCCAGCAGCACCGAGTCCAGGGGGAATGGCTACACCTTC
TRBJ2-1,TRBV7-9,NA,TRBD2,CASTPLAGGQSEQFF,TGTGCCAGCACCCCCCTCGCGGGAGGGCAAAGTGAGCAGTTCTTC
TRBJ2-7,TRBV5-1,NA,TRBD1,CASSPGQGAKISYEQYF,TGCGCCAGCAGCCCGGGACAGGGGGCTAAAATTTCCTACGAGCAGTACTTC
TRBJ2-3,TRBV4-2,once,TRBD2,CASSQGQTSGATQYF,TGTGCCAGCAGCCAAGGGCAGACTAGCGGGGCCACGCAGTATTTT
TRBJ2-2,TRBV7-3,NA,TRBD1,CASSSTGDREVPGELFF,TGTGCCAGCAGCTCAACAGGGGACAGGGAGGTGCCCGGGGAGCTGTTTTTT
TRBJ1-5,TRBV27,NA,NA,CASSRTGGTYSNQPQHF,TGTGCCAGCAGTCGGACGGGGGGAACGTATAGCAATCAGCCCCAGCATTTT
TRBJ2-3,TRBV7-2,NA,NA,CASSSEGADTQYF,TGTGCCAGCAGCTCAGAAGGGGCAGATACGCAGTATTTT
TRBJ2-2,TRBV27,NA,NA,CASRTGLSLGGLFF,TGTGCCAGCAGAACTGGTCTCAGTCTCGGGGGTCTGTTTTTT
TRBJ1-2,TRBV5-6,NA,NA,CASSLGGTPYGYTF,TGTGCCAGCAGCTTGGGCGGGACCCCCTATGGCTACACCTTC
TRBJ1-5,TRBV28,NA,TRBD1,CASSFSGGGSNQPQHF,TGTGCCAGCAGTTTTTCAGGGGGCGGGAGCAATCAGCCCCAGCATTTT
TRBJ2-1,TRBV6-6,NA,NA,CASRKGGVGAAEQFF,TGTGCCAGCAGAAAGGGGGGGGTAGGGGCCGCTGAGCAGTTCTTC
TRBJ1-6,TRBV21-1,few,NA,CASSTRQGASSPLHF,TGTGCCAGCAGCACTCGACAGGGGGCTAGTTCACCCCTCCACTTT
TRBJ2-3,TRBV18,NA,NA,CASSRGATDTQYF,TGTGCCAGCTCACGGGGAGCTACAGATACGCAGTATTTT
TRBJ2-1,TRBV7-2,NA,TRBD2,CASSRRTSGGGGEQFF,TGTGCCAGCAGCCGCCGTACAAGCGGGGGGGGAGGGGAGCAGTTCTTC
TRBJ2-5,TRBV6-5,NA,NA,CASSPRGGVQETQYF,TGTGCCAGCTCCCCAAGAGGGGGGGTACAAGAGACCCAGTACTTC
TRBJ2-2,TRBV15,NA,NA,CATSPTKTYTGELFF,TGTGCCACCAGTCCGACGAAGACATACACCGGGGAGCTGTTTTTT
TRBJ2-1,TRBV4-1,NA,NA,CASSQDFRTASSYNEQFF,TGCGCCAGCAGCCAAGATTTCAGGACAGCGAGCTCCTACAATGAGCAGTTCTTC
TRBJ2-1,TRBV19,NA,TRBD2,CASSYSAGGSNEQFF,TGTGCCAGTAGTTATTCAGCGGGAGGTTCCAATGAGCAGTTCTTC
TRBJ2-7,TRBV7-9,NA,TRBD1,CASSLAGQIYEQYF,TGTGCCAGCAGCTTAGCGGGACAGATCTACGAGCAGTACTTC
TRBJ2-3,TRBV5-6,NA,TRBD2,CASSFSSGRSTDTQYF,TGTGCCAGCAGCTTTAGTAGCGGGAGGAGCACAGATACGCAGTATTTT
TRBJ2-7,TRBV5-1,NA,NA,CASSPSHEGSYEQYF,TGCGCCAGCAGCCCATCCCATGAGGGTTCCTACGAGCAGTACTTC
TRBJ2-7,TRBV21-1,NA,NA,CASSQLAGGSYEQYF,TGTGCCAGCAGCCAACTAGCGGGAGGCTCCTACGAGCAGTACTTC